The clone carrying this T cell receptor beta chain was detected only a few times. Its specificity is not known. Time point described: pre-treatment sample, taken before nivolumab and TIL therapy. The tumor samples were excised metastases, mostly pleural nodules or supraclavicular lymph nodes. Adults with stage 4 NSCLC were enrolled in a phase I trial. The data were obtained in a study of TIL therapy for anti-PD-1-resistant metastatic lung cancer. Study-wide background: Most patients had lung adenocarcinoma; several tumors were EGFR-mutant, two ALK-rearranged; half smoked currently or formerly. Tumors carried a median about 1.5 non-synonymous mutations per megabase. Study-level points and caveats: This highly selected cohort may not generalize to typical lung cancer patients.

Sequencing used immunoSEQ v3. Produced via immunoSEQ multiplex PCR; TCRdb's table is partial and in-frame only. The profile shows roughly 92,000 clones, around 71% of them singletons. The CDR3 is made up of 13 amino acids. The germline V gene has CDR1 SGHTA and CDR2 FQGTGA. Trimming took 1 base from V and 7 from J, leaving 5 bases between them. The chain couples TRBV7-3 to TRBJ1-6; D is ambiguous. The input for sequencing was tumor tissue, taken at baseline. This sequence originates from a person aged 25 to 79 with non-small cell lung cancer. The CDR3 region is CASSLSENSPLHF. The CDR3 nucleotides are TGTGCCAGCAGCTTAAGTGAGAATTCACCCCTCCACTTT.